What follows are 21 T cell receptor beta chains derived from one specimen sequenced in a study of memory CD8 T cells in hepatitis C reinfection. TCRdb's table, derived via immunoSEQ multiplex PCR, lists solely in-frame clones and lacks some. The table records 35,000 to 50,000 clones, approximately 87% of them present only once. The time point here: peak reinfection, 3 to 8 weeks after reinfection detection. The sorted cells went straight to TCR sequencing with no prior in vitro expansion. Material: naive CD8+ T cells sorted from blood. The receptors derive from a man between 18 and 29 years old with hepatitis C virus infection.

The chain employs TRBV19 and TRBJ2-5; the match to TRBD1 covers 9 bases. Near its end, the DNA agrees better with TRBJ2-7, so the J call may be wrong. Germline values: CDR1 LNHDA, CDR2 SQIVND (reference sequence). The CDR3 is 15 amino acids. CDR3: CASSPGTGTPSEQYF. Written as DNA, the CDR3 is TGTGCCAGTAGTCCCGGGACAGGGACCCCCTCCGAGCAGTACTTC.

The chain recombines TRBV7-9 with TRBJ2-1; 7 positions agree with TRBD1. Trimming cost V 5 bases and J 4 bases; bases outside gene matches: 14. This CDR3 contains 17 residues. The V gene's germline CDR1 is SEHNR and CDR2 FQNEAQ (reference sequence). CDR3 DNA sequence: TGTGCCAGCAGCCAAACCCAGCAAGGGACAGATTACAATGAGCAGTTCTTC. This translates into CASSQTQQGTDYNEQFF. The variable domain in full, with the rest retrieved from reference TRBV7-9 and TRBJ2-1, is DTGVSQNPRHKITKRGQNVTFRCDPISEHNRLYWYRQTLGQGPEFLTYFQNEAQLEKSRLLSDRFSAERPKGSFSTLEIQRTEQGDSAMYLCASSQTQQGTDYNEQFFGPGTRLTVL.

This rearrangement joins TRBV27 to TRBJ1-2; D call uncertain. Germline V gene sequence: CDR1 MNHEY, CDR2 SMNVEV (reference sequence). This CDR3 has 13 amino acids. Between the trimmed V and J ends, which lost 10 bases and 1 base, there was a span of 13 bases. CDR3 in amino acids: CATKPRDNYGYTF. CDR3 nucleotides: TGTGCCACCAAGCCGAGGGATAACTATGGCTACACCTTC.

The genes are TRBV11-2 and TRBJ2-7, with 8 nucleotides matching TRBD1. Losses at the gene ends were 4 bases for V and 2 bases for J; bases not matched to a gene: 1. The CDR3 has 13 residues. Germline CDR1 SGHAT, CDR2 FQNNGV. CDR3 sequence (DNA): TGTGCCAGCAGCTCAGGGGGCGCCTACGAGCAGTACTTC. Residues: CASSSGGAYEQYF.

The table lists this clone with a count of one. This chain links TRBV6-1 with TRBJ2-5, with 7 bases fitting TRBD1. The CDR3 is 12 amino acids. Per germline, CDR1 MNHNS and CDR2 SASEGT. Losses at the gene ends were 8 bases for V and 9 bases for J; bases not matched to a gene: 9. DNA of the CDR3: TGTGCCAGCGGCACCTTCCAGGGGGCCCAGTACTTC. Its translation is CASGTFQGAQYF.

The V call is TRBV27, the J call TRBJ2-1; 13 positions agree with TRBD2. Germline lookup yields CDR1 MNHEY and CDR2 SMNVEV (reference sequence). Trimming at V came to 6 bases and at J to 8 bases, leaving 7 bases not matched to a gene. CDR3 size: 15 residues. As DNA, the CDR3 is TGTGCCAGCAGCTTGACTAGCGGGAGGATGGATGAGCAGTTCTTC. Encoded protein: CASSLTSGRMDEQFF.

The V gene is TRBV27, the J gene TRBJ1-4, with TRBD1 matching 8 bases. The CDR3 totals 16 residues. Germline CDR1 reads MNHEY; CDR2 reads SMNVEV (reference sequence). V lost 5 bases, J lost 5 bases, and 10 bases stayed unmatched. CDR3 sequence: CASSPNWDRQNEKLFF. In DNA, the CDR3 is TGTGCCAGCAGTCCCAATTGGGACAGGCAGAATGAAAAACTGTTTTTT.

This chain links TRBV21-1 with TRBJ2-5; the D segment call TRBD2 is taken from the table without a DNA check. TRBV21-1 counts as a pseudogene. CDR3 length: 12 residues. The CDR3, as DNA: TGTGCCAGCCCCGGGGTTCAAGAGACCCAGTACTTC. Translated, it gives CASPGVQETQYF.

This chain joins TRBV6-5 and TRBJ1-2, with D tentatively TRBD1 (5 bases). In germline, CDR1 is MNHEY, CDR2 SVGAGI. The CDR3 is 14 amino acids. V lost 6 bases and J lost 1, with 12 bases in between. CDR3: CASRPLDSNYGYTF. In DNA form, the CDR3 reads TGTGCCAGCAGGCCCCTCGACAGTAACTATGGCTACACCTTC.

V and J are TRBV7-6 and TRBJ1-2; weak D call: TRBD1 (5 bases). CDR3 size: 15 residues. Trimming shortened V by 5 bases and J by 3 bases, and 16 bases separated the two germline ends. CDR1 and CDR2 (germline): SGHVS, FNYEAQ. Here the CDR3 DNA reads TGTGCCAGCAGCCCCGACGGCAGGGCGGACTATGGCTACACCTTC. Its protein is CASSPDGRADYGYTF.

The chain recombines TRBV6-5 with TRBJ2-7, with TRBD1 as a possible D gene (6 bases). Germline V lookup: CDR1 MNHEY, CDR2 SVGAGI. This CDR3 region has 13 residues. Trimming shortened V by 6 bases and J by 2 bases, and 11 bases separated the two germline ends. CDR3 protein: CASSPTGPYEQYF. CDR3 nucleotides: TGTGCCAGCAGCCCGACAGGTCCCTACGAGCAGTACTTC.

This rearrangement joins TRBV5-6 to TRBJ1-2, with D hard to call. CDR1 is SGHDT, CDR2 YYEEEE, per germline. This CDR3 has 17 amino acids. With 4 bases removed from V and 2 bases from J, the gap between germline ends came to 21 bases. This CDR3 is CASSPGAAGALNYGYTF. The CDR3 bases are TGTGCCAGCAGCCCTGGCGCGGCGGGAGCACTAAACTATGGCTACACCTTC.

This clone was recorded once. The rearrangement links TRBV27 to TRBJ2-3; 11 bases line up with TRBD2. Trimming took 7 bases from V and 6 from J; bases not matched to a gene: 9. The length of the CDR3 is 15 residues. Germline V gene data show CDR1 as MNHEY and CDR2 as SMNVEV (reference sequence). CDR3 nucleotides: TGTGCCAGCAATAAAGGCACTAGCGGGAGCGATACGCAGTATTTT. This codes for CASNKGTSGSDTQYF.

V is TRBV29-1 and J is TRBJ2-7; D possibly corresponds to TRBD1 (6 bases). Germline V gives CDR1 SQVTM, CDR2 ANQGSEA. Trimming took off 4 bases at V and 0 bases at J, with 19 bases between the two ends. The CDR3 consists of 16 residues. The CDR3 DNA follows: TGCAGCGTTGCAGGTCTAGAGGGGGAGAGCTCCTACGAGCAGTACGTC. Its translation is CSVAGLEGESSYEQYV.

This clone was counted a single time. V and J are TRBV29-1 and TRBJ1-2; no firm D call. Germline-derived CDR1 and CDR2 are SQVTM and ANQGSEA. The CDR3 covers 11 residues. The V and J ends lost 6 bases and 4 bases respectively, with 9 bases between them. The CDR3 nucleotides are TGCAGCGTCCGGGTGGGCTATGGCTACACCTTC. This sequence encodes CSVRVGYGYTF.

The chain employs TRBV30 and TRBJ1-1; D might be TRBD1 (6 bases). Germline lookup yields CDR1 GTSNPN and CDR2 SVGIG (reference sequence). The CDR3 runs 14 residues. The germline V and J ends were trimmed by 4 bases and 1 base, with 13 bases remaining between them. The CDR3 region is CAWTPPGANTEAFF. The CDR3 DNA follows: TGTGCCTGGACCCCCCCAGGGGCGAACACTGAAGCTTTCTTT.

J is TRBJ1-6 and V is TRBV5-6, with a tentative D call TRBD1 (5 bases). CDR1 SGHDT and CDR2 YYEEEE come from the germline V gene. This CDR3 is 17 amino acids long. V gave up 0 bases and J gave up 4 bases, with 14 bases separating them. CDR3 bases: TGTGCCAGCAGCTTGGACGGGGGGGTGAGATATAATTCACCCCTCCACTTT. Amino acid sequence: CASSLDGGVRYNSPLHF.

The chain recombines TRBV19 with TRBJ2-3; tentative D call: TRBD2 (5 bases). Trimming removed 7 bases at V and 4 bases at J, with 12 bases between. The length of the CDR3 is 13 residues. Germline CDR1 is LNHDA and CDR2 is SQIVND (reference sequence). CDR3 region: CASTGGYADTQYF. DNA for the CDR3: TGTGCCAGTACCGGCGGGTACGCAGATACGCAGTATTTT.

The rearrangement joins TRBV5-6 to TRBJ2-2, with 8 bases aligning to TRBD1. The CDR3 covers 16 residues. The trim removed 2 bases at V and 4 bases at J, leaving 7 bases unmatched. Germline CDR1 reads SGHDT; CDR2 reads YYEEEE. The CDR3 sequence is CASSFRQGRGTGELFF. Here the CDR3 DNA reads TGTGCCAGCAGCTTCAGACAGGGGAGAGGCACCGGGGAGCTGTTTTTT.

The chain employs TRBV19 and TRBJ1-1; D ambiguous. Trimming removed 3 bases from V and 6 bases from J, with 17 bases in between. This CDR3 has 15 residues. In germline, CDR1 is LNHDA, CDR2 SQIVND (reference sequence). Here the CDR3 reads CASSIAGRGWSEAFF. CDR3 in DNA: TGTGCCAGTAGTATCGCTGGCCGGGGATGGTCTGAAGCTTTCTTT. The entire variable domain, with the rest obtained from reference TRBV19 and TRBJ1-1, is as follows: DGGITQSPKYLFRKEGQNVTLSCEQNLNHDAMYWYRQDPGQGLRLIYYSQIVNDFQKGDIAEGYSVSREKKESFPLTVTSAQKNPTAFYLCASSIAGRGWSEAFFGQGTRLTVV.

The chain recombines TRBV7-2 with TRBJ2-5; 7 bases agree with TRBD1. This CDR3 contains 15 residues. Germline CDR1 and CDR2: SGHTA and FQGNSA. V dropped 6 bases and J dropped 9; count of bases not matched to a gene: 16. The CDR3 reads CASRLLPGTARAQYF. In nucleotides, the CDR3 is TGTGCCAGCAGGTTACTACCCGGGACAGCGCGGGCCCAGTACTTC.